This TCR beta chain was observed in a study of breast tumors, draining lymph nodes, adjacent tissues (dated by TCRdb to between 2015 and 2016). A note on the overall study: TCR beta repertoires were compared across tumor, adjacent nontumor tissue and axillary lymph nodes obtained from breast cancer patients. The study aimed to assess the relationships and possible T-cell exchange between tumor, surrounding tissue and draining lymph node repertoires in human breast cancer.

The instrument was an Illumina HiSeq 2000. TCR beta chain libraries were generated through multiplex PCR amplification. High-throughput sequencing was used to analyze the amplified TCR beta chain products. TCRdb cleaned the public reads at Q25 with fastp, built clones with MiXCR and kept in-frame beta chains. Records with the same CDR3 protein are collapsed into one entry carrying the most frequent genes and DNA. Present in this sample are some 230,000 distinct CDR3 sequences, 30% to 35% of which were seen just once. The top ten hold 3% to 4% of the sample. This clonotype was counted many times. Its antigen is currently not known. The sample holds no much larger clone one base away, and base qualities are not on file. Overall study outcomes, separate from this receptor: The conclusion that tumor T cells originate in lymph nodes was presented as consistent with a hypothesis rather than as directly demonstrated. A scenario in which most tumor T cells derive from the lymph node and then expand within tumor tissue was judged to be consistent with the data. Tumor T-cell repertoires showed less diversity than lymph node repertoires and more diversity than nontumor tissue repertoires, and tumor T-cell repertoires showed preferential V and J gene usage. Tumor and nontumor tissue repertoires were significantly more similar in luminal-like than in basal-like breast cancer.

Lymph node samples came from the axillary draining lymph nodes of breast cancer patients. Its CDR3 holds 14 amino acids, cysteine through phenylalanine. Only CDR3 DNA remains: 42 bases, in frame from the first base. As encoded in the germline V gene (reference sequence), CDR1 is LNHDA while CDR2 is SQIVND. Trimming leaves V shorter by 5 bases and J shorter by 8 bases, with the junction holding 8 bases beyond the gene matches. The rearrangement joined TRBV19 to TRBJ2-1; a stretch of 8 junction bases matches TRBD1. This receptor was identified in a female donor with breast cancer. Some clones in this sample may be carry-over from other donors' samples. The sequencing sample was made of axillary lymph node tissue. This receptor carries the CDR3 CASSLVTGVHEQFF. The DNA is as follows: TGTGCCAGTAGTCTTGTGACAGGGGTCCATGAGCAGTTCTTC.